This is a list of T cell receptor beta chains from one sample in a study of blood T cells in healthy people across ages. TCRdb redid the calling of the 5' RACE reads with MiXCR, one entry per CDR3 protein. The sample carries about 1 million distinct CDR3 sequences, 40% to 55% recorded once. Sequencing input: blood. These receptors all stem from a woman in her sixties in good health. CDR3s include the opening cysteine and the closing phenylalanine or tryptophan. The order of the fields is V gene, D gene, J gene, clone size, CDR3 DNA, CDR3 protein. The D gene is left open where the match is weak. Expanded clones get a size class; other rows say once, few or many, or leave the size out.

>TRBV20-1|-|TRBJ2-7|-
TGCAGTGCCCTAGTAAATACCTACGAGCAGTACTTC
CSALVNTYEQYF
>TRBV4-1|-|TRBJ2-1|-
TGCGCCAGCAGCCAAAACCCAGGGGTTCGGGCAAATGAGCAGTTCTTC
CASSQNPGVRANEQFF
>TRBV4-1|-|TRBJ2-7|-
TGCGCCAGCAGCCAAGTCAGGGACTCCTACGAGCAGTACTTC
CASSQVRDSYEQYF
>TRBV25-1|-|TRBJ2-7|-
TGTGCCAGCGCCCAGGGGAACAAGGCCGACGAGCAGTACTTC
CASAQGNKADEQYF
>TRBV5-1|-|TRBJ2-2|-
TGCGCCAGCAGTAAATACCAAGGTCCGCCGGACACCGGGGAGCTGTTTTTT
CASSKYQGPPDTGELFF
>TRBV20-1|TRBD2|TRBJ2-7|-
TGCAGTGCTAGAGTACTAGCGGGAGGAGGCGAGCAGTACTTC
CSARVLAGGGEQYF
>TRBV28|-|TRBJ1-4|once
TGTGCCAGCAGTCCACAGGGAGGCGATGAAAAACTGTTTTTT
CASSPQGGDEKLFF
>TRBV27|-|TRBJ2-1|few
TGTGCCAGCAGTTTACAGATAAGAAAAGACAATGAGCAGTTCTTC
CASSLQIRKDNEQFF
>TRBV6-1|TRBD1|TRBJ1-2|few
TGTGCCAGCAGCCGGAGGGATGGGACAGGACCTCTTGTCTACGGCTACACCTTC
CASSRRDGTGPLVYGYTF
>TRBV5-5|TRBD1|TRBJ1-1|-
TGTGCCAGCAGCTTGTGGACAGGCACTGAAGCTTTCTTT
CASSLWTGTEAFF
>TRBV7-2|-|TRBJ1-5|-
TGTGCCAGCAGCTTAGGAGGGGCCCGCAATCAGCATTTT
CASSLGGARNQHF
>TRBV7-2|TRBD2|TRBJ2-3|-
TGTGCCAGCAGCTTAGAGGGACTAGCGGGGATGGGGGTAAATACGCAGTATTTT
CASSLEGLAGMGVNTQYF
>TRBV5-1|TRBD1|TRBJ1-4|few
TGCGCCAGCAGATTGGGACAGGCCTCCGCTAATGAAAAACTGTTTTTT
CASRLGQASANEKLFF
>TRBV27|-|TRBJ2-1|few
TGTGCCAGCACCCCCAGACACCGGGGTCGGGTAAATGAGCAGTTCTTC
CASTPRHRGRVNEQFF
>TRBV13|-|TRBJ2-5|-
TGTGCCAGCAGCTCCGGAGCGGTCCAAGAGACCCAGTACTTC
CASSSGAVQETQYF
>TRBV12-3/TRBV12-4|-|TRBJ1-1|-
TGTGCCAGCAGTTGTAGAGTCAGCACTGAAGCTTTCTTT
CASSCRVSTEAFF
>TRBV11-1|TRBD1|TRBJ2-6|few
TGTGCCAGCAGCTTAGCGCGGATGGGACAGGCTGCCAGGGCCAACGTCCTGACTTTC
CASSLARMGQAARANVLTF
>TRBV5-1|-|TRBJ2-2|few
TGCGCCAGCAGTTTTGACCCAAGAAGGGGGAACACCGGGGAGCTGTTTTTT
CASSFDPRRGNTGELFF
>TRBV12-3/TRBV12-4|TRBD1|TRBJ2-3|-
TGTGCCAGCACGGATGACAGGGGCGCAACAGATGCGCAGTATTTT
CASTDDRGATDAQYF
>TRBV6-6|TRBD2|TRBJ2-1|-
TGTGCCAGCAGTGCTTCGGGAGGAGAGCAGTTCTTC
CASSASGGEQFF
>TRBV2|-|TRBJ1-5|-
TGTGCCAGCAGTGAAGGGGTCATCCAGCCCCAGCATTTT
CASSEGVIQPQHF
>TRBV5-1|-|TRBJ2-3|-
TGCGCCAGCAGGCTGGAGGCTAGCACCCGATACGCGTATTTT
CASRLEASTRYAYF
>TRBV6-5|-|TRBJ2-1|few
TGTGCCAGCAGTCACTCCGACCGGCTACAGTTCTTC
CASSHSDRLQFF
>TRBV7-9|TRBD2|TRBJ2-1|few
TGTGCCAGCACTCGGCCGAGCGGGAGTTCGGCTGCGGATGAGCAGTTCTTC
CASTRPSGSSAADEQFF
>TRBV20-1|TRBD1|TRBJ2-7|-
TGCAGTGCTAGAAAGCCAGGACAGGGCCTCTACGAGCAGTACTTC
CSARKPGQGLYEQYF
>TRBV4-2|TRBD1|TRBJ1-2|many
TGTGCCAGCAGCCAGACAGGGGATCATGGCTACACCTTC
CASSQTGDHGYTF
>TRBV9|-|TRBJ1-2|-
TGTGCCAGCAGCGTATCTGGGTATGGCTACACCTTC
CASSVSGYGYTF
>TRBV20-1|-|TRBJ2-1|-
TGCAGTGCTAGAGGACTAGTTTCCAATGAGCAGTTCTTC
CSARGLVSNEQFF
>TRBV27|TRBD1|TRBJ2-7|few
TGTGCCAGCAGTGGCACGACAGGGGTCCACGAGCAGTACTTC
CASSGTTGVHEQYF
>TRBV9|-|TRBJ2-7|few
TGTGCCAGCAGCGTAGCTCTCCAGACAGCTGACTCCTACAATGAGCAGTACTTC
CASSVALQTADSYNEQYF
>TRBV9|TRBD2|TRBJ2-7|-
TGTGCCGGCAGCGTAGCGGGGTACGAGCAGTACTTC
CAGSVAGYEQYF
>TRBV5-1|TRBD1|TRBJ1-2|-
TGCGCCAGCAGCTCCGGGACAGGGGGCGCAGGGAACTATGGCTACACCTTC
CASSSGTGGAGNYGYTF
>TRBV9|-|TRBJ2-7|once
TGTGCCAGCAGCGTAGGTCTGGGACCGGCCTACGAGCAGTACTTC
CASSVGLGPAYEQYF
>TRBV6-2/TRBV6-3|-|TRBJ2-7|-
TGTGCCAGCAGTTACCCGGAGTATGAGCAGTACTTC
CASSYPEYEQYF
>TRBV7-6|TRBD2|TRBJ2-5|-
TGTGCCAGCTCCCGGGGGGGAGGGCCCGTAGAGACCCAGTACTTC
CASSRGGGPVETQYF
>TRBV5-1|-|TRBJ2-7|-
TGCGCCAGCAGCTTCTACATCCCCTGGTCTGGACGCGAGCAGTACTTC
CASSFYIPWSGREQYF
>TRBV28|-|TRBJ2-7|few
TGTGCCAGCAGACCAATATGGGTTGATACCTACGAGCAGTACTTC
CASRPIWVDTYEQYF
>TRBV6-2/TRBV6-3|-|TRBJ1-1|-
TGTGCCAGCAGTTACTCGACGGGTTACAGGGTATCGACTGAAGCTTTCTTT
CASSYSTGYRVSTEAFF
>TRBV5-1|-|TRBJ2-5|-
TGCGCCAGCAGCTCCCACGAAGGGCAGTACTTC
CASSSHEGQYF
>TRBV9|-|TRBJ2-1|-
TGTGCCAGCAGCACCGTCAGTCGATCCTACAATGAGCAGTTCTTC
CASSTVSRSYNEQFF
>TRBV4-3|TRBD1|TRBJ1-6|-
TGCGCCAGCAGCCAAGCCCAGGGGGCCCCCCTCCACTTT
CASSQAQGAPLHF
>TRBV12-3/TRBV12-4|-|TRBJ2-5|-
TGTGCCAGCAGTCCCCGACAGCAAGAGACCCAGTACTTC
CASSPRQQETQYF
>TRBV5-1|TRBD1|TRBJ2-1|-
TGCGCCAGCAGCTTCGGACAGGGGGTTGGCATGAGCAATGAGCAGTTCTTC
CASSFGQGVGMSNEQFF
>TRBV6-7|TRBD1|TRBJ2-7|few
TGTGCCAGCAGTAACCGGGACAGGGACTACGAGCAGTACTTC
CASSNRDRDYEQYF
>TRBV20-1|TRBD2|TRBJ2-1|-
TGCAGTGCTAGAGCCGGGACTAGGCGTGCCGAGGAGCAGTTCTTC
CSARAGTRRAEEQFF
>TRBV4-2|TRBD2|TRBJ2-5|few
TGTGCCAGCAGCCAGAGGGGTCCCGCTCTAGCGGGAAATCAAGAGACCCAGTACTTC
CASSQRGPALAGNQETQYF